One T cell receptor (beta chain) is described in this entry. The antigen remains unidentified. This sample stems from a study of shared clonotypes between healthy human individuals. Points from the study as a whole: It was only blood that was sampled, and tissue repertoires likely differ. Clonotypes that were shared across a handful of donors made up around 5.5% of naive CD4 clonotypes.

Per the study methods: ImmunoSEQ yielded junction-only sequences lacking quality scores, so filtering differed. Measured with immunoSEQ multiplex PCR; TCRdb has only the in-frame clones, and not every one. From that table come the V and J calls and clone size; the DNA was used to work out D and trimming. This sample carries about 1.4 million clones, around 95% of them seen once, and the ten largest clones take about 1.2%. The CDR3 has 14 amino acids. The ends lost 5 bases at V and 5 bases at J; junction bases unmatched: 6. Germline loops: CDR1 MDHEN, CDR2 SYDVKM. The TCR was taken from a man aged 25-45 years in good health. This chain connects TRBV28 to TRBJ2-7, with 10 bases aligning to TRBD1. Sequenced material: naive CD4+ T cells sorted from blood. The subset: CD45RA+ positively selected. The CDR3 protein is CASSMGQGINEQYF. Here the CDR3 DNA reads TGTGCCAGCAGTATGGGACAGGGGATCAACGAGCAGTACTTC.